The 13 T cell receptor beta chains given below trace back to one sample, sequenced in a study of blood T cell repertoires in COVID-19. The table came from immunoSEQ multiplex PCR; TCRdb's copy has only in-frame clones and leaves some out. The table includes 60,000 to 80,000 clones, roughly nine tenths detected once. Source material: peripheral blood. All receptors derive from a woman aged 55 to 70 with COVID-19, enrolled during active disease.

This chain uses TRBV28 with TRBJ2-3; TRBD2 aligns across 7 bases. The trim removed 3 bases at V and 0 bases at J, leaving 6 bases unmatched. The CDR3 covers 16 residues. CDR1 MDHEN and CDR2 SYDVKM come from the germline V gene. The chain's CDR3 is CASSLGLAVSTDTQYF. CDR3 coding DNA: TGTGCCAGCAGTTTGGGGCTAGCGGTTAGCACAGATACGCAGTATTTT.

The chain uses TRBV5-1 and TRBJ2-5, with D possibly matching TRBD2 (5 bases). CDR1 is SGHRS, CDR2 YFSETQ, per germline. V was pared by 4 bases and J by 1 base, with 14 bases between. This CDR3 is built from 15 residues. CDR3 sequence: CASSPGSWIQETQYF. CDR3 in DNA: TGCGCCAGCAGCCCTGGGAGCTGGATCCAAGAGACCCAGTACTTC. The variable domain in full, with the rest retrieved from reference TRBV5-1 and TRBJ2-5, is KAGVTQTPRYLIKTRGQQVTLSCSPISGHRSVSWYQQTPGQGLQFLFEYFSETQRNKGNFPGRFSGRQFSNSRSEMNVSTLELGDSALYLCASSPGSWIQETQYFGPGTRLLVL.

Here the CDR3 reads CATSDLQGTLSYNEQFF. DNA of the CDR3: TGTGCCACCAGTGATTTACAGGGTACCCTCTCCTACAATGAGCAGTTCTTC. The chain uses TRBV24-1 and TRBJ2-1; D might be TRBD1 (6 bases). The CDR3 spans 17 residues. Germline CDR1 KGHDR, CDR2 SFDVKD. Trimming removed 1 base from V and 0 bases from J, with 12 bases in between.

The chain joins TRBV4-1 to TRBJ1-4; D ambiguous. The CDR3 covers 15 residues. Trimming took off 0 bases at V and 0 bases at J, with 5 bases between the two ends. CDR1 and CDR2 (germline): MGHRA, YSYEKL. The CDR3 loop reads CASSQDITTNEKLFF. The CDR3 region has the DNA TGCGCCAGCAGCCAAGATATAACAACTAATGAAAAACTGTTTTTT.

The gene calls are TRBV7-2 and TRBJ2-3; TRBD2 is a possible D gene (5 bases). The CDR3 is 14 residues long. With 5 bases removed from V and 2 bases from J, the gap between germline ends came to 11 bases. The germline CDR1 and CDR2 sequences are SGHTA and FQGNSA. The CDR3 sequence: CASSPDLLTDTQYF. The DNA of the CDR3 is TGTGCCAGCAGCCCGGACTTGCTCACAGATACGCAGTATTTT.

The chain couples TRBV5-1 to TRBJ1-5, with TRBD1 matching 9 bases. Germline CDR1 is SGHRS and CDR2 is YFSETQ. This CDR3 region has 20 residues. Unmatched junction bases numbered 18, after V lost 0 bases and J lost 5 bases. The CDR3: CASSLGIPGQGNKLDQPQHF. Written as DNA, the CDR3 is TGCGCCAGCAGCTTGGGAATACCGGGACAGGGTAATAAGCTGGATCAGCCCCAGCATTTT. The entire variable domain, with the rest obtained from reference TRBV5-1 and TRBJ1-5, is as follows: KAGVTQTPRYLIKTRGQQVTLSCSPISGHRSVSWYQQTPGQGLQFLFEYFSETQRNKGNFPGRFSGRQFSNSRSEMNVSTLELGDSALYLCASSLGIPGQGNKLDQPQHFGDGTRLSIL.

This chain uses TRBV4-2 with TRBJ1-1; D remains ambiguous. CDR1 is LGHNA, CDR2 YNFKEQ, per germline. CDR3 length equals 17 residues. The V gene lost 1 base and the J gene lost 7 bases, with 22 bases spanning the gap. In DNA form, the CDR3 reads TGTGCCAGCAGCCAAGCCCCAAATCTTGCCAGAAGTATTGAAGCTTTCTTT. It encodes CASSQAPNLARSIEAFF.

This clone came up once. The V call is TRBV6-5, the J call TRBJ2-4, with TRBD1 matching over 8 bases. The CDR3 covers 15 residues. Germline V gene data show CDR1 as MNHEY and CDR2 as SVGAGI. V shed 5 bases and J 0 bases; nucleotides not matched to a gene: 3. Written as DNA, the CDR3 is TGTGCCAGCAGTCGACAGGGGCGAGCCAAAAACATTCAGTACTTC. Translation: CASSRQGRAKNIQYF.

This clone has a count of ten or more. The V and J genes are TRBV12-3 or TRBV12-4 and TRBJ1-1; D gene unclear. The V gene lost 8 bases and the J gene lost 7 bases, with 8 bases spanning the gap. The length of the CDR3 is 10 residues. The CDR3 sequence is CASGYSEAFF. The CDR3 bases are TGTGCCAGCGGTTATAGTGAAGCTTTCTTT.

J is TRBJ1-2 and V is TRBV24-1, with D possibly being TRBD1 (6 bases). Germline V gene sequence: CDR1 KGHDR, CDR2 SFDVKD. The ends were cut back, 5 bases at V and 6 bases at J, with 15 bases in the middle. This CDR3 contains 14 residues. CDR3 DNA: TGTGCCACCAGTGGATCGGGGGGCTTGGATGGCTACACCTTC. This translates into CATSGSGGLDGYTF.

The chain couples TRBV25-1 to TRBJ1-1, with TRBD1 as a possible D gene (5 bases). The CDR3 covers 11 residues. The V gene lost 7 bases and the J gene lost 3 bases, with 6 bases spanning the gap. The germline CDR1 and CDR2 sequences are MGHDK and SYGVNS. The CDR3 protein is CASKGYTEAFF. For the CDR3, the DNA is TGTGCCAGCAAGGGGTACACTGAAGCTTTCTTT.

V gene TRBV2 combines with J gene TRBJ2-7, with 7 bases identical to TRBD1. Trimming at V came to 7 bases and at J to 3 bases, leaving 6 bases not matched to a gene. The CDR3 covers 13 residues. Germline V lookup: CDR1 SNHLY, CDR2 FYNNEI. This CDR3 reads CASTEGQFYEQYF. The CDR3, as DNA: TGTGCCAGCACCGAGGGACAGTTCTACGAGCAGTACTTC. Looking up the rest from reference TRBV2 and TRBJ2-7 gives the full variable domain: EPEVTQTPSHQVTQMGQEVILRCVPISNHLYFYWYRQILGQKVEFLVSFYNNEISEKSEIFDDQFSVERPDGSNFTLKIRSTKLEDSAMYFCASTEGQFYEQYFGPGTRLTVT.

V usage is TRBV11-3 and J usage is TRBJ2-7, with D perhaps TRBD2 (6 bases). Germline CDR1 SGHNT, CDR2 YENEEA. This CDR3 is built from 17 residues. The V and J ends lost 2 bases and 0 bases respectively, with 17 bases between them. In nucleotides, the CDR3 is TGTGCCAGCAGCTTACGGCTAGCGACAACCAGCTCCTACGAGCAGTACTTC. Translating gives CASSLRLATTSSYEQYF. Full variable domain (remainder filled in from reference TRBV11-3 and TRBJ2-7): EAGVVQSPRYKIIEKKQPVAFWCNPISGHNTLYWYLQNLGQGPELLIRYENEEAVDDSQLPKDRFSAERLKGVDSTLKIQPAELGDSAVYLCASSLRLATTSSYEQYFGPGTRLTVT.